Each of the 32 T cell receptor beta chains below was sequenced from the same sample in a study of blood T cell repertoires in COVID-19. The repertoire was sequenced with immunoSEQ multiplex PCR; TCRdb's copy has only in-frame clones and lacks some. The sample yields about 160,000 clones, roughly 85% seen once. The material sequenced was peripheral blood. These receptors came from a human donor with acute or convalescent COVID-19. The donor label of this sample is uncertain.

V and J are TRBV13 and TRBJ2-1; a possible D gene is TRBD2 (7 bases). From germline, CDR1 is PRHDT and CDR2 FYEKMQ (reference sequence). Trimming removed 1 base at V and 9 bases at J, with 13 bases between. CDR3 length: 14 residues. CDR3 residues: CASSLAIGGLEQFF. DNA of the CDR3: TGTGCCAGCAGCTTAGCGATCGGGGGGCTTGAGCAGTTCTTC.

The chain carries TRBV7-3 and TRBJ2-3; 10 positions match TRBD1. This CDR3 is built from 15 residues. Per the germline V gene, CDR1 is SGHTA and CDR2 is FQGTGA. The junction had 7 bases not matched to a gene; V was cut back by 8 bases and J by 2 bases. The CDR3 is CASQKGTGDTDTQYF. The DNA of the CDR3 is TGTGCCAGCCAAAAGGGGACAGGGGACACAGATACGCAGTATTTT.

The chain joins TRBV4-3 to TRBJ1-1, with D unclear. The CDR3 has 16 amino acids. Trimming pared 0 bases from V and 9 bases from J, leaving 20 bases between. In germline, CDR1 is LGHNA, CDR2 YSLEER. CDR3 sequence: CASSQDTVWGGKKAFF. Here the CDR3 DNA reads TGCGCCAGCAGCCAAGATACGGTATGGGGAGGGAAGAAAGCTTTCTTT.

The CDR3 nucleotides are TGTGCCAGCAGCTTAGCGCGGGGACTGGGGTTGTACGAGCAGTACTTC. Protein sequence: CASSLARGLGLYEQYF. This chain connects TRBV7-2 to TRBJ2-7; a weak D match, TRBD2 (6 bases). V lost 0 bases, J lost 4 bases, and 16 bases lay in between. The CDR3 covers 16 residues. Germline loops: CDR1 SGHTA, CDR2 FQGNSA.

The chain recombines TRBV7-3 with TRBJ1-3; 8 bases align to TRBD1. The V gene's germline CDR1 is SGHTA and CDR2 FQGTGA. J lost 4 bases, V lost 0 bases, and 5 bases had no gene match. The CDR3 is 16 residues long. The CDR3 is CASSLTGGQAGNTIYF. DNA for the CDR3: TGTGCCAGCAGCTTAACAGGGGGACAGGCCGGAAACACCATATATTTT. Full variable domain (rest looked up from reference TRBV7-3 and TRBJ1-3): GAGVSQTPSNKVTEKGKYVELRCDPISGHTALYWYRQSLGQGPEFLIYFQGTGAADDSGLPNDRFFAVRPEGSVSTLKIQRTERGDSAVYLCASSLTGGQAGNTIYFGEGSWLTVV.

This chain connects TRBV27 to TRBJ2-7, with D unresolved. Germline values: CDR1 MNHEY, CDR2 SMNVEV (reference sequence). The CDR3 extends over 13 amino acids. The V end lost 3 bases, the J end lost 3 bases, and 9 bases lay between the germline ends. CDR3 amino acids: CASSLGRDYEQYF. CDR3 coding DNA: TGTGCCAGCAGTTTGGGCAGAGACTACGAGCAGTACTTC.

The genes are TRBV5-1 and TRBJ2-1; TRBD2 aligns across 14 bases. V shed 5 bases, J shed 3 bases, and the junction held 7 bases outside the gene matches. CDR3 length equals 17 residues. Germline V gene lookup returns CDR1 SGHRS and CDR2 YFSETQ. CDR3 sequence reads: CASSRTSGGLYYNEQFF. The CDR3 DNA is TGCGCCAGCAGTCGGACTAGCGGGGGGTTGTACTACAATGAGCAGTTCTTC. The full variable domain, its missing parts supplied by reference TRBV5-1 and TRBJ2-1, is KAGVTQTPRYLIKTRGQQVTLSCSPISGHRSVSWYQQTPGQGLQFLFEYFSETQRNKGNFPGRFSGRQFSNSRSEMNVSTLELGDSALYLCASSRTSGGLYYNEQFFGPGTRLTVL.

The rearrangement links TRBV6-2 or TRBV6-3 to TRBJ2-7; 7 bases agree with TRBD1. There are 16 residues in the CDR3. Trimming cost V 2 bases and J 3 bases; bases outside gene matches: 10. Germline CDR1 is MNHEY and CDR2 is SVGEGT. Written as DNA, the CDR3 is TGTGCCAGCAGTTACATTCTCCGGGACAGCATCTACGAGCAGTACTTC. Encoded protein: CASSYILRDSIYEQYF.

The rearrangement joins TRBV7-2 to TRBJ1-5; D gene uncertain. V lost 3 bases, J lost 5 bases, and 8 bases lay in between. The CDR3 loop spans 13 amino acids. Germline loops: CDR1 SGHTA, CDR2 FQGNSA. The CDR3 nucleotides are TGTGCCAGCAGCTTTTTACGGGATCAGCCCCAGCATTTT. Residues: CASSFLRDQPQHF. The variable domain in full, with the rest retrieved from reference TRBV7-2 and TRBJ1-5, is GAGVSQSPSNKVTEKGKDVELRCDPISGHTALYWYRQSLGQGLEFLIYFQGNSAPDKSGLPSDRFSAERTGGSVSTLTIQRTQQEDSAVYLCASSFLRDQPQHFGDGTRLSIL.

This clone was detected once. V gene TRBV11-2 combines with J gene TRBJ1-2; 8 bases map to TRBD1. The CDR3 totals 16 residues. Germline CDR1 reads SGHAT; CDR2 reads FQNNGV. Trimming at V came to 5 bases and at J to 4 bases, leaving 12 bases not matched to a gene. CDR3 protein: CASSHLRGQGGYGYTF. CDR3 in DNA: TGTGCCAGCAGCCATCTCCGAGGACAGGGAGGCTATGGCTACACCTTC.

This clone was found once. The chain carries TRBV4-3 and TRBJ1-1; TRBD1 is a possible D gene (5 bases). This CDR3 comprises 18 residues. From germline, CDR1 is LGHNA and CDR2 YSLEER. V dropped 0 bases and J dropped 3 bases, with 20 bases sitting between them. This CDR3 reads CASSQEWGGGIWYTEAFF. The CDR3 DNA sequence: TGCGCCAGCAGCCAAGAGTGGGGGGGAGGGATTTGGTACACTGAAGCTTTCTTT.

This clone has only one observation. The chain uses TRBV4-3 and TRBJ1-2, with 8 bases identical to TRBD1. Trimming removed 0 bases from V and 6 bases from J; junction bases left unmatched: 12. This CDR3 has 17 residues. Germline-derived CDR1 and CDR2 are LGHNA and YSLEER. The CDR3 protein is CASSQDDLWTGKDGYTF. As DNA, the CDR3 is TGCGCCAGCAGCCAAGATGATTTGTGGACAGGGAAAGATGGCTACACCTTC.

The rearrangement uses TRBV7-9 and TRBJ2-3, with 11 bases matching TRBD2. The ends lost 5 bases at V and 0 bases at J; junction bases unmatched: 7. Germline lookup yields CDR1 SEHNR and CDR2 FQNEAQ (reference sequence). The CDR3 is made up of 17 amino acids. The CDR3 is CASSPGLAGGSTDTQYF. Here the CDR3 DNA reads TGTGCCAGCAGCCCGGGGCTAGCGGGGGGCAGCACAGATACGCAGTATTTT.

V and J are TRBV13 and TRBJ2-7; D perhaps matches TRBD1 (5 bases). Trimming stripped 2 bases from V and 5 bases from J, with 10 bases between. Germline lookup yields CDR1 PRHDT and CDR2 FYEKMQ (reference sequence). The CDR3 is 13 residues long. CDR3 amino acids: CASSLQGWHEQYF. CDR3 nucleotides: TGTGCCAGCAGCTTACAGGGTTGGCACGAGCAGTACTTC.

The chain employs TRBV6-5 and TRBJ2-2; 7 positions match TRBD1. Germline assignment: CDR1 MNHEY and CDR2 SVGAGI. This CDR3 region has 13 residues. Here the CDR3 DNA reads TGTGGGAGCGCGGACAGGTACACCGGGGAGCTGTTTTTT. It encodes CGSADRYTGELFF.

The V and J genes are TRBV28 and TRBJ1-2; D gene unclear. The germline gives CDR1 MDHEN, CDR2 SYDVKM. V lost 3 bases and J lost 4, with 9 bases in between. This CDR3 has 13 amino acids. In nucleotides, the CDR3 is TGTGCCAGCAGTTTCTCTTCTTTCTATGGCTACACCTTC. Residues: CASSFSSFYGYTF.

The rearrangement uses TRBV18 and TRBJ1-4; 7 nucleotides align to TRBD1. Germline V gives CDR1 KGHSH, CDR2 LQKENI. The ends lost 3 bases at V and 6 bases at J; junction bases unmatched: 4. CDR3 length: 14 amino acids. The CDR3 loop reads CASSPRGGDEKLFF. For the CDR3, the DNA is TGTGCCAGCTCACCCAGAGGGGGCGATGAAAAACTGTTTTTT. The whole variable domain, remainder taken from reference TRBV18 and TRBJ1-4, is NAGVMQNPRHLVRRRGQEARLRCSPMKGHSHVYWYRQLPEEGLKFMVYLQKENIIDESGMPKERFSAEFPKEGPSILRIQQVVRGDSAAYFCASSPRGGDEKLFFGSGTQLSVL.

J is TRBJ2-5 and V is TRBV11-3; 9 nucleotides align to TRBD1. The CDR3 is 16 residues long. V dropped 5 bases and J dropped 3; count of bases not matched to a gene: 10. Germline assignment: CDR1 SGHNT and CDR2 YENEEA. CDR3 nucleotide sequence: TGTGCCAGCAGCCGGCGGGGACAGGGCCCGGAAGAGACCCAGTACTTC. Its translation is CASSRRGQGPEETQYF.

This clone has more than one count but fewer than ten. The chain has TRBV6-5 and TRBJ1-1, with D tentatively TRBD1 (5 bases). This CDR3 comprises 14 residues. The V gene's germline CDR1 is MNHEY and CDR2 SVGAGI. The V end was cut by 5 bases, the J end by 1 base, with 11 bases between. The CDR3 region has the DNA TGTGCCAGCAGTAAAACGGGGGGGAACACTGAAGCTTTCTTT. Residues: CASSKTGGNTEAFF.

This clone has just a few counts. The chain combines TRBV28 with TRBJ1-2; 8 bases are a match to TRBD1. This CDR3 region has 15 residues. Germline-derived CDR1 and CDR2 are MDHEN and SYDVKM. The trim removed 5 bases at V and 0 bases at J, leaving 5 bases unmatched. The CDR3 loop is CASSLRTGTNYGYTF. DNA of the CDR3: TGTGCCAGCAGTCTAAGGACAGGGACTAACTATGGCTACACCTTC.

The genes are TRBV11-3 and TRBJ2-2, with 9 bases that match TRBD1. With V trimmed by 5 bases and J by 10 bases, 8 bases remained unmatched. Germline V gene sequence: CDR1 SGHNT, CDR2 YENEEA. This CDR3 has 14 amino acids. In DNA, the CDR3 is TGTGCCAGCAGCCCACAGGGGGCGCCGACGGAGCTGTTTTTT. Translated: CASSPQGAPTELFF.

The chain combines TRBV21-1 with TRBJ1-2; whether TRBD1, the table's D call, matches the DNA was not checked. TRBV21-1 is labeled a pseudogene. The CDR3 runs 14 residues. The CDR3 DNA follows: TGTGCCAGCACCCGGGACAGGGTAAACTATGGCTACACCTTC. Protein product: CASTRDRVNYGYTF.

The chain uses TRBV6-5 and TRBJ1-5; unclear D gene. The CDR3 covers 12 residues. Trimming cost V 10 bases and J 5 bases, with 12 bases left between them. Per germline, CDR1 MNHEY and CDR2 SVGAGI. Here the CDR3 reads CATGGGDQPQHF. Written as DNA, the CDR3 is TGTGCCACCGGAGGAGGCGATCAGCCCCAGCATTTT.

J is TRBJ1-1 and V is TRBV5-1, with D possibly being TRBD1 (5 bases). Trimming pared 10 bases from V and 5 bases from J, leaving 15 bases between. Germline-derived CDR1 and CDR2 are SGHRS and YFSETQ. The CDR3 consists of 12 residues. CDR3 residues: CASSQGGTEAFF. The CDR3 nucleotides are TGCGCCTCATCCCAGGGAGGGACTGAAGCTTTCTTT. The full variable domain, completed using reference TRBV5-1 and TRBJ1-1, is KAGVTQTPRYLIKTRGQQVTLSCSPISGHRSVSWYQQTPGQGLQFLFEYFSETQRNKGNFPGRFSGRQFSNSRSEMNVSTLELGDSALYLCASSQGGTEAFFGQGTRLTVV.

This clone was observed many times. V is TRBV4-1 and J is TRBJ1-1, with 12 positions matching TRBD1. This CDR3 region has 18 residues. CDR1 is MGHRA and CDR2 is YSYEKL in the germline V gene. The ends lost 1 base at V and 1 base at J; junction bases unmatched: 7. The CDR3 is CASSQVPGQGASNTEAFF. CDR3 bases: TGCGCCAGCAGCCAAGTGCCGGGACAGGGGGCGTCGAACACTGAAGCTTTCTTT.

The genes are TRBV7-3 and TRBJ2-1; 7 bases map to TRBD1. Looked up from germline, CDR1 is SGHTA and CDR2 is FQGTGA. CDR3 length: 18 residues. V was clipped by 5 bases and J by 0 bases; unmatched bases: 13. CDR3 nucleotides: TGTGCCAGCAGCCTAAGACAGGGTTTGGACACCTCCTACAATGAGCAGTTCTTC. It encodes CASSLRQGLDTSYNEQFF.

The CDR3 protein is CASSLSRGTGHYNEQFF. CDR3 nucleotide sequence: TGTGCCAGCAGCCTCTCCCGGGGGACAGGGCATTACAATGAGCAGTTCTTC. The chain employs TRBV14 and TRBJ2-1; 9 bases are a match to TRBD1. The V gene's germline CDR1 is SGHDN and CDR2 FVKESK. The CDR3 consists of 17 residues. The J segment lost 4 bases and the V segment lost 4 bases, leaving 11 bases of the junction unmatched.

The chain links TRBV15 to TRBJ2-7; 11 nucleotides line up with TRBD2. The germline gives CDR1 LNHNV, CDR2 YYDKDF (reference sequence). V gave up 7 bases and J gave up 2 bases; unmatched junction bases: 4. The CDR3 sequence is 14 residues long. In nucleotides, the CDR3 is TGTGCCACCAACCCGACTAGCGGGGCCTACGAGCAGTACTTC. This sequence encodes CATNPTSGAYEQYF.

The rearrangement uses TRBV7-9 and TRBJ2-3; perhaps TRBD2 as D (6 bases). CDR3 length equals 15 residues. The germline V gene encodes CDR1 SEHNR and CDR2 FQNEAQ (reference sequence). With 5 bases removed from V and 5 bases from J, the gap between germline ends came to 17 bases. This chain's CDR3 is CASSLPNWRGDTQYF. Here the CDR3 DNA reads TGTGCCAGCAGCCTACCAAACTGGAGGGGAGATACGCAGTATTTT.

The CDR3, as DNA: TGTGCCAGCCTCAATCAGCCCCAGCATTTT. This translates into CASLNQPQHF. The J gene is TRBJ1-5, the V gene TRBV19; D is undetermined. This CDR3 region has 10 residues. V was pared by 9 bases and J by 3 bases, with 3 bases between. Looked up from germline, CDR1 is LNHDA and CDR2 is SQIVND (reference sequence).

The chain combines TRBV19 with TRBJ1-5; D is unresolved. Looked up from germline, CDR1 is LNHDA and CDR2 is SQIVND (reference sequence). CDR3 length: 13 residues. Trimming pared 3 bases from V and 5 bases from J, leaving 8 bases between. CDR3 residues: CASSIRSDQPQHF. The DNA for the CDR3 is TGTGCCAGTAGTATTAGATCGGATCAGCCCCAGCATTTT.

The chain carries TRBV5-6 and TRBJ2-7, with D possibly TRBD1 on 5 matching bases. In germline, CDR1 is SGHDT, CDR2 YYEEEE. The germline V and J ends were trimmed by 3 bases and 3 bases, with 19 bases remaining between them. CDR3 length equals 16 residues. CDR3 DNA sequence: TGTGCCAGCAGCTCGGTCCTTGCCGACGACAGCTACGAGCAGTACTTC. Translation: CASSSVLADDSYEQYF.